This T cell receptor beta chain emerged from a study of blood T cells in healthy people across ages. Whole-study results and caveats: Roughly linear declines in TCR beta diversity per million T cells occurred with age.

Then a second PCR, running roughly 6 to 12 cycles, was carried out with a sample-barcoded 5' primer and a J-beta primer mix. TCRdb re-analysed the 5' RACE reads in MiXCR, keeping a single row per CDR3 protein. The data contain 750,000 to 950,000 distinct CDR3 sequences, roughly 25% of them singletons. Between the trimmed V and J ends, which lost 3 bases and 2 bases, there was a span of 7 bases. The germline CDR1 and CDR2 sequences are SGHAT and FQNNGV. The CDR3 runs to 13 residues. Regarding this clonotype: Its matching antigen is unknown.

The same data also went into a second study, on T cells of mothers and their children.

The sequence was collected from a boy younger than 18 in good health. The sample taken for sequencing was blood. V usage is TRBV11-2 and J usage is TRBJ2-5, with no clear D. This CDR3 is CASSLWRQETQYF. The CDR3 nucleotides are TGTGCCAGCAGCTTGTGGCGGCAAGAGACCCAGTACTTC.